These T cell receptor beta chains were read from a single sample in a study of a mutant IDH1 vaccine in newly diagnosed glioma. Libraries were prepared by immunoSEQ multiplex PCR; TCRdb keeps only in-frame clonotypes and omits some of them. The sample lists over 80,000 clones, 75% to 90% occurring once. These receptors have no identified antigens. Specimen: PBMCs, collected from a glioma patient whose treatment included an IDH1 peptide vaccine. Source of these receptors: a man aged 40-49 years with glioma. Both conserved end residues are part of each CDR3. The D gene is left open where the match is weak. The size field is filled for only some rows; it gives once, few, many or a size class.

TRBJ2-1	-	TRBV15	-	CATSRDLGDEQFF	TGTGCCACCAGCAGAGATTTAGGGGATGAGCAGTTCTTC
TRBJ2-5	-	TRBV29-1	-	CSVRQGGGETQYF	TGCAGCGTGCGACAGGGAGGCGGGGAGACCCAGTACTTC
TRBJ2-5	-	TRBV7-9	-	CASSLVHLQETQYF	TGTGCCAGCAGCTTAGTTCACTTGCAAGAGACCCAGTACTTC
TRBJ1-5	-	TRBV5-5	-	CASSLSRPAGQPQHF	TGTGCCAGCAGCCTGTCGCGGCCAGCGGGTCAGCCCCAGCATTTT
TRBJ2-2	-	TRBV10-1	-	CASSPTRGELFF	TGCGCCAGCAGCCCGACGCGGGGGGAGCTGTTTTTT
TRBJ1-4	-	TRBV5-1	-	CASSLARSNEKLFF	TGCGCCAGCAGCTTGGCACGGAGTAATGAAAAACTGTTTTTT
TRBJ1-1	TRBD1	TRBV11-3	-	CASSAQGANTEAFF	TGTGCCAGCAGCGCACAGGGGGCGAACACTGAAGCTTTCTTT
TRBJ2-1	TRBD2	TRBV5-1	-	CASSLALAGETYNEQFF	TGCGCCAGCAGCTTGGCACTAGCGGGGGAAACCTACAATGAGCAGTTCTTC
TRBJ1-3	-	TRBV6-1	once	CASSEVAAYSGNTIYF	TGTGCCAGCAGTGAGGTTGCAGCATACTCTGGAAACACCATATATTTT
TRBJ2-5	-	TRBV11-2	once	CASSSRGQGRWETQYF	TGTGCCAGCAGCTCTAGAGGTCAGGGGCGGTGGGAGACCCAGTACTTC
TRBJ1-4	-	TRBV11-2	-	CASSPSSREKLFF	TGTGCCAGCAGCCCGTCTTCTCGAGAAAAACTGTTTTTT
TRBJ2-3	TRBD2	TRBV2	-	CASSKPSGGAGTDTQYF	TGTGCCAGCAGTAAACCGAGCGGGGGGGCGGGCACAGATACGCAGTATTTT
TRBJ1-5	-	TRBV7-2	-	CASSPDFNQPQHF	TGTGCCAGCAGCCCTGACTTCAATCAGCCCCAGCATTTT
TRBJ2-2	-	TRBV19	-	CASRGDARLYTGELFF	TGTGCCTCAAGAGGGGACGCCCGTTTATACACCGGGGAGCTGTTTTTT
TRBJ2-3	-	TRBV19	-	CASSIGDTSTDTQYF	TGTGCCAGTAGTATAGGGGACACCAGCACAGATACGCAGTATTTT
TRBJ1-2	TRBD1	TRBV4-2	few	CASSQGDRIGYTF	TGTGCCAGCAGCCAAGGGGACAGGATTGGCTACACCTTC
TRBJ2-3	-	TRBV18	-	CASSQGREGTDTQYF	TGTGCCAGCTCACAAGGACGCGAGGGAACAGATACGCAGTATTTT
TRBJ2-4	TRBD1	TRBV7-9	once	CASSLQGENIQYF	TGTGCCAGCAGCTTACAGGGGGAAAACATTCAGTACTTC
TRBJ2-5	TRBD1	TRBV5-4	-	CASGTGGDQETQYF	TGTGCCAGTGGGACAGGGGGGGACCAAGAGACCCAGTACTTC
TRBJ2-5	-	TRBV7-2	-	CASSYQGETQYF	TGTGCCAGCAGCTACCAGGGGGAGACCCAGTACTTC
TRBJ2-1	TRBD2	TRBV19	-	CASSQKATSGQFF	TGTGCCAGTAGTCAAAAAGCTACTAGCGGGCAGTTCTTC
TRBJ2-2	-	TRBV30	once	CAWSRLHVAGELFF	TGTGCCTGGAGTAGGTTACACGTGGCCGGGGAGCTGTTTTTT
TRBJ1-1	-	TRBV5-1	-	CASSFLGRVSLNTEAFF	TGCGCCAGCAGCTTTCTTGGCAGAGTTTCGCTGAACACTGAAGCTTTCTTT
TRBJ2-3	-	TRBV10-2	few	CASAGRRLAGDTQYF	TGCGCCAGCGCGGGGAGGCGGCTAGCCGGAGATACGCAGTATTTT
TRBJ1-2	-	TRBV19	once	CASSIILGSYGYTF	TGTGCCAGTAGTATAATATTAGGGTCCTATGGCTACACCTTC
TRBJ2-7	TRBD2	TRBV30	-	CAWGRGRGYEQYF	TGTGCCTGGGGGCGCGGGAGGGGCTACGAGCAGTACTTC
TRBJ2-5	-	TRBV11-2	-	CASSFQETQYF	TGTGCCAGCAGCTTTCAAGAGACCCAGTACTTC
TRBJ1-2	-	TRBV5-1	-	CASSHPGLSFGYTF	TGCGCCAGCAGCCACCCGGGACTTAGTTTTGGCTACACCTTC
TRBJ1-2	TRBD1	TRBV7-2	-	CASSSKQGIGGYTF	TGTGCCAGCAGCTCGAAACAGGGGATTGGTGGCTACACCTTC
TRBJ1-3	-	TRBV19	-	CATTPRGLDSGNTIYF	TGTGCCACCACCCCACGGGGCCTGGACTCTGGAAACACCATATATTTT
TRBJ1-3	-	TRBV28	-	CASRRGFSGNTIYF	TGTGCCAGCAGGCGGGGCTTCTCTGGAAACACCATATATTTT
TRBJ2-7	TRBD1	TRBV28	-	CASSSNPTGNSYEQYF	TGTGCCAGCAGTTCCAACCCGACAGGGAACTCCTACGAGCAGTACTTC